What follows are 22 T cell receptor beta chains derived from one specimen sequenced in a study of T-cell reconstitution after alpha-beta-depleted transplantation in children. Preparation of the TCRbeta library used unique molecular identifiers. TCRdb re-called the PCR reads through MiXCR, storing one row per CDR3 protein. The table has around 300,000 distinct CDR3 sequences, about 9.5% seen once. The source was PBMCs, collected before TCRalphabeta/CD19-depleted stem cell transplant. Every receptor here comes from a boy younger than two with acute myeloid leukemia, due to receive a stem cell transplant.

This sequence joins TRBV4-2 and TRBJ1-6; D not certain. The CDR3 is 14 residues long. The V end was cut by 2 bases, the J end by 11 bases, with 13 bases between. The V gene's germline CDR1 is LGHNA and CDR2 YNFKEQ. CDR3 DNA sequence: TGTGCCAGCAGCCAAAGTGGAGGACCCGCACCCCTCCACTTT. Translation: CASSQSGGPAPLHF.

The V call is TRBV24-1, the J call TRBJ1-2, with a tentative D call TRBD1 (5 bases). Trimming took 5 bases from V and 8 from J, leaving 11 bases between them. Germline CDR1 KGHDR, CDR2 SFDVKD. CDR3 size: 12 residues. The CDR3 region has the DNA TGTGCCACCAGTGGTGCGACAGCGGGCTACACCTTC. Its protein is CATSGATAGYTF.

V gene TRBV30 combines with J gene TRBJ2-1; 12 positions match TRBD2. The germline V gene has CDR1 GTSNPN and CDR2 SVGIG (reference sequence). The CDR3 loop spans 17 amino acids. Germline trimming cut 4 bases from V and 9 bases from J; bases unmatched to any gene: 16. CDR3 region: CAWNKRASGGARGEQFF. The DNA for the CDR3 is TGTGCCTGGAACAAAAGGGCTAGCGGGGGGGCCCGGGGTGAGCAGTTCTTC. Variable domain in full (rest from reference TRBV30 and TRBJ2-1): SQTIHQWPATLVQPVGSPLSLECTVEGTSNPNLYWYRQAAGRGLQLLFYSVGIGQISSEVPQNLSASRPQDRQFILSSKKLLLSDSGFYLCAWNKRASGGARGEQFFGPGTRLTVL.

This clonotype was observed many times. This chain links TRBV11-2 with TRBJ2-3; no clear D gene. Per germline, CDR1 SGHAT and CDR2 FQNNGV. This CDR3 is 13 amino acids long. Trimming took 4 bases from V and 2 from J, leaving 7 bases between them. CDR3 DNA: TGTGCCAGCAGCTCCCCTGTCACAGATACGCAGTATTTT. This encodes CASSSPVTDTQYF.

To note about this clonotype: This clone may be a read error of a much larger clone one base away. The chain uses TRBV28 and TRBJ2-5; D uncertain. V lost 5 bases and J lost 4, with 14 bases in between. The germline V gene has CDR1 MDHEN and CDR2 SYDVKM. This CDR3 is 14 amino acids long. CDR3 sequence: CASSPAGEIETQYF. The CDR3 DNA follows: TGTGCCAGCAGTCCGGCAGGAGAGATAGAGACCCAGTACTTC.

This clonotype was recorded at least ten times. The chain joins TRBV7-2 to TRBJ2-3; 12 nucleotides line up with TRBD1. The germline V gene encodes CDR1 SGHTA and CDR2 FQGNSA. The CDR3 totals 15 residues. Losses at the gene ends were 5 bases for V and 4 bases for J; bases not matched to a gene: 4. CDR3 DNA sequence: TGTGCCAGCAGCACAGGGACAGGGGGCGCAGATACGCAGTATTTT. Translating gives CASSTGTGGADTQYF.

This clonotype has a handful of counts. The gene calls are TRBV9 and TRBJ1-2; possibly TRBD1 for D (5 bases). CDR3 length equals 14 residues. V was clipped by 0 bases and J by 0 bases, with 6 bases between them. From germline, CDR1 is SGDLS and CDR2 YYNGEE. For the CDR3, the DNA is TGTGCCAGCAGCGTAGGGGGGGCTAACTATGGCTACACCTTC. Translated, it gives CASSVGGANYGYTF.

In its sample, this clonotype was seen many times. V is TRBV10-3 and J is TRBJ2-2; perhaps TRBD1 as D (5 bases). The CDR3 is made up of 14 amino acids. Trimming took off 6 bases at V and 1 base at J, with 9 bases between the two ends. In germline, CDR1 is ENHRY, CDR2 SYGVKD. CDR3 DNA: TGTGCCATCAGCGCTAGGGGGAACACCGGGGAGCTGTTTTTT. The encoded protein is CAISARGNTGELFF.

In its sample, this clonotype was seen many times. The chain links TRBV25-1 to TRBJ2-5; D is ambiguous. This CDR3 comprises 12 residues. Germline-derived CDR1 and CDR2 are MGHDK and SYGVNS. Trimming removed 3 bases at V and 7 bases at J, with 9 bases between. The chain's CDR3 is CASSDNWGTQYF. CDR3 nucleotides: TGTGCCAGCAGTGACAACTGGGGGACCCAGTACTTC. The variable domain in full, completed from reference TRBV25-1 and TRBJ2-5, reads EADIYQTPRYLVIGTGKKITLECSQTMGHDKMYWYQQDPGMELHLIHYSYGVNSTEKGDLSSESTVSRIRTEHFPLTLESARPSHTSQYLCASSDNWGTQYFGPGTRLLVL.

Note on this clonotype: A much bigger clone sits one base away, suggesting this may be a read error. V usage is TRBV5-1 and J usage is TRBJ2-7, with 7 bases identical to TRBD1. Germline V CDR1 and CDR2: SGHRS, YFSETQ. The CDR3 length is 14 residues. V shed 4 bases, J shed 5 bases, and the junction held 9 bases outside the gene matches. In nucleotides, the CDR3 is TGCGCCAGCAGCCCCCATGACAGGGCCCACGAGCAGTACTTC. Translating it yields CASSPHDRAHEQYF.

This chain links TRBV6-5 with TRBJ2-7; the D call may be TRBD1 or TRBD2 (6 bases each). The CDR3 is made up of 17 amino acids. The V gene's germline CDR1 is MNHEY and CDR2 SVGAGI. V lost 0 bases and J lost 1, with 16 bases in between. The CDR3 reads CASSYSGTGRKSYEQYF. The CDR3 nucleotides are TGTGCCAGCAGTTACTCCGGAACAGGGAGGAAATCCTACGAGCAGTACTTC.

This clonotype was counted at least ten times. The chain has TRBV28 and TRBJ2-7, with D unresolved. Germline assignment: CDR1 MDHEN and CDR2 SYDVKM. The CDR3 extends over 16 amino acids. V shed 7 bases and J shed 1 base, with 20 bases lying between them. The CDR3, as DNA: TGTGCCAGCAACTTGAACCACCAGGACCTTTCCTACGAGCAGTACTTC. Its translation is CASNLNHQDLSYEQYF.

This clonotype was seen repeatedly, ten times or more. V gene TRBV6-5 combines with J gene TRBJ2-3, with TRBD1 matching over 9 bases. The V gene end was trimmed by 7 bases and the J gene end by 1 base; junction bases not matched to a gene: 9. CDR3 length: 16 residues. CDR1 and CDR2 from the germline V gene are MNHEY and SVGAGI. The CDR3 sequence is CASIRGNRGRTDTQYF. Here the CDR3 DNA reads TGTGCCAGCATACGGGGGAACAGGGGGCGCACAGATACGCAGTATTTT.

At least ten counts were recorded for this clonotype. The V gene is TRBV20-1, the J gene TRBJ2-5; 11 nucleotides line up with TRBD2. Trimming took 6 bases from V and 2 from J; bases not matched to a gene: 8. This CDR3 is built from 15 residues. Per germline, CDR1 DFQATT and CDR2 SNEGSKA (reference sequence). In DNA, the CDR3 is TGCAGTGCCCACCGACTAGCGGGACCACAAGAGACCCAGTACTTC. This encodes CSAHRLAGPQETQYF.

In its sample, this clonotype was seen many times. V usage is TRBV28 and J usage is TRBJ1-2, with 8 bases that match TRBD1. The V segment lost 8 bases and the J segment 4 bases; nucleotides outside the gene matches: 12. The CDR3 length is 15 residues. The germline CDR1 and CDR2 sequences are MDHEN and SYDVKM. CDR3 DNA sequence: TGTGCCAGCGCCTCCCGGACAGGGTTTGGCTATGGCTACACCTTC. Amino acids: CASASRTGFGYGYTF.

This clonotype has a count of ten or more. This sequence joins TRBV3-1 and TRBJ2-7; D is unresolved. The CDR3 has 13 amino acids. The ends were cut back, 6 bases at V and 5 bases at J, with 14 bases in the middle. CDR1 and CDR2 from the germline V gene are LGHDT and YNNKEL (reference sequence). CDR3 DNA: TGTGCCAGCAGTCATATGGGCCACCACGAGCAGTACTTC. Amino acids: CASSHMGHHEQYF.

Note on this clonotype: This could be a read error, since a much larger clone is one nucleotide away. This chain connects TRBV12-3 or TRBV12-4 to TRBJ2-4; no clear D. Trimming left V 3 bases short and J 1 base short, with 7 bases between. This CDR3 has 14 amino acids. The chain's CDR3 is CASSLLGAKNIQYF. Written as DNA, the CDR3 is TGTGCCAGCAGTTTGCTGGGCGCCAAAAACATTCAGTACTTC.

This clonotype was seen ten or more times. In DNA, the CDR3 is TGTGCCAGCACCCCTCAGATCAAGGGGGCCTACAATGAGCAGTTCTTC. Protein sequence: CASTPQIKGAYNEQFF. J is TRBJ2-1 and V is TRBV5-8; possibly TRBD1 for D (6 bases). The length of the CDR3 is 16 residues. Trimming took 6 bases from V and 2 from J, leaving 18 bases between them. Per germline, CDR1 SGHTS and CDR2 YDEGEE.

This clonotype occurred many times. V and J are TRBV5-1 and TRBJ2-5; possible D gene TRBD1, 6 bases. V was trimmed by 1 base and J by 5 bases, leaving 9 bases between them. This CDR3 has 13 amino acids. Germline CDR1 and CDR2: SGHRS and YFSETQ. CDR3: CASSLRGSETQYF. As DNA, the CDR3 is TGCGCCAGCAGCTTGAGGGGGAGTGAGACCCAGTACTTC.

This chain joins TRBV6-6 and TRBJ2-7; D call uncertain. V lost 6 bases and J lost 2, with 11 bases in between. The germline V gene encodes CDR1 MNHNY and CDR2 SVGAGI (reference sequence). This CDR3 comprises 13 residues. The CDR3 DNA reads as TGTGCCAGCAGAACGGGCCAGCCCTACGAGCAGTACTTC. Translating gives CASRTGQPYEQYF.

V gene TRBV19 combines with J gene TRBJ1-2; D perhaps matches TRBD1 (6 bases). Germline V gene sequence: CDR1 LNHDA, CDR2 SQIVND (reference sequence). Trimming took 5 bases from V and 4 from J, leaving 23 bases between them. The CDR3 consists of 17 residues. The CDR3 DNA reads TGTGCCAGTAGTCCAGACCGGAGGGGGATCACTGGCTATGGCTACACCTTC. It translates to CASSPDRRGITGYGYTF.

This clonotype has at least ten counts. The chain couples TRBV5-6 to TRBJ2-1, with TRBD2 identical over 14 bases. There are 19 residues in the CDR3. The germline V gene encodes CDR1 SGHDT and CDR2 YYEEEE. With V trimmed by 4 bases and J by 7 bases, 16 bases remained unmatched. The CDR3 loop reads CASSILTGTSGRVRNEQFF. The CDR3 nucleotides read TGTGCCAGCAGCATCCTGACCGGGACTAGCGGGAGAGTCAGGAATGAGCAGTTCTTC.